This TCR beta chain is drawn from a study of T cell clones after liver transplantation (dated by TCRdb to the late 2010s). In the study overall: The samples were obtained from ITN030ST, a randomized trial that attempted immunosuppression withdrawal within 2 years after liver transplantation. After a pre-transplant mixed lymphocyte reaction, TCRbeta sequencing was used to pinpoint donor-reactive T cell clones, which were subsequently tracked in post-transplant blood. Third party-reactive TCRbeta sequences from pre-transplant MLRs were also identified as an antigen-independent comparator for donor-reactive sequences. Of the eight recipients, a few were HCV-positive, while the remaining recipients had been transplanted for non-autoimmune, non-viral indications. Subjects received no induction therapy and standard immunosuppression until randomization at 12-24 months post-transplant. To count as tolerant, a recipient had to stay completely off immunosuppression for at least one year without liver enzymes climbing beyond twice the upper limit of normal. Blood samples were collected pre-transplant, pre-randomization before withdrawal, and post-randomization after either complete withdrawal or failed withdrawal. The studied cohort comprised 8 liver transplant recipients, 3 classified as tolerant and 5 as non-tolerant.

Measured from the cysteine to the phenylalanine, the CDR3 is 13 residues long. Here the CDR3 DNA is all that survives: 39 bases in frame from base 1. As encoded in the germline V gene (reference sequence), CDR1 is MNHNY while CDR2 is SVGAGI. Trimming costs V 2 bases and J 5 bases, and their ends lie 7 bases apart. In light of the paper, this sample's time point label describes: pre-transplant. Thawed unstimulated PBMCs were stained for CD3, CD4 and CD8 and FACS-sorted into CD3+CD4+ and CD3+CD8+ populations. Each of the 8 studied subjects was randomized to immunosuppression withdrawal. Genomic DNA was isolated with the Qiagen DNeasy Blood and Tissue Kit. General study outcomes and caveats: Low numbers of available donor cells limited the measurable donor-reactive repertoire in a couple of subjects. Because allograft tissue specimens were not available, migration of donor-reactive T cells into the graft, rather than deletion, may have occurred. A significant post-transplant decrease in circulating donor-reactive CD4 TCRbeta sequences was observed in most of the 8 subjects, irrespective of tolerance or HCV status. Donor-reactive sequences declined more than third party-reactive ones, suggesting partial antigen-specific deletion unrelated to withdrawal success. After accounting for repertoire turnover, donor-reactive detection was significantly reduced in 7 of 8 subjects for CD4 and 8 of 8 for CD8. Because of small, heterogeneous patient numbers and non-standardized post-transplant time points, the conclusions were only preliminary.

On this clone itself: Its antigen remains unidentified. No base quality values were provided; no much bigger clone lies one nucleotide off.

Frozen genomic DNA underwent high-throughput TCRbeta CDR3 sequencing by immunoSEQ, including PCR amplification, mapping, bias correction and internal controls. Per the authors' processing: Only productive rearrangements were retained, and each unique TCRbeta sequence was defined by its CDR3 nucleotide sequence together with its V and J gene. Donor-reactive sequences required at least 5-fold expansion in CFSE-low cells versus unstimulated pre-transplant cells and at least 0.01% frequency. To ensure at least 90% detection power, minimum frequency thresholds were set for each subject based on that subject's lowest-template unstimulated sample. Jensen-Shannon divergence between the top 1000 TCRbeta sequences after and before transplant was used to measure repertoire turnover. Changes in detection of donor-reactive sequences were assessed with two-sided Fisher's exact tests. The table was pulled from immuneACCESS by TCRdb, which kept in-frame rearrangements only. Such tables lose some clones; where checked, under half of the loss comes from unresolved V genes, and the rest has no known cause. From that table come the V and J calls and clone size; the DNA was used to work out D and trimming. The sample yields 45,000 to 55,000 clones; 84% were counted once. Around 8.5% of the sample is held by the ten biggest clonotypes.

Here the sequenced sample was CD4+ T cells from blood, taken before liver transplant. This chain joins TRBV6-6 to TRBJ1-5, with the D gene uncertain. This TCR was sampled from a human donor who received a liver transplant. The bases read TGTGCCAGCAGTTACGGCCCGGATCAGCCCCAGCATTTT. It specifies CASSYGPDQPQHF.